This T cell receptor beta chain was sequenced during a study of blood T cell repertoires in COVID-19 (dated by TCRdb to about 2020). About the full investigation: Samples from collaborators originated in the United States, Italy and Spain and spanned both the acute and convalescent phases of COVID-19. The dataset comprised deeply sampled blood TCRbeta repertoires from subjects exposed to, actively infected with, or recovered from COVID-19. Samples came from the ongoing ImmuneRACE study (first 160 participants) plus 1,254 subjects from 6 global collaborators. A freely available public database, intended as a resource for researchers studying the immune response to SARS-CoV-2, is where the repertoires were released. HLA class I and class II types, where available, came from metadata supplied by the sample provider rather than from assay-based typing. The material from the prospective study consisted of cDNA or gDNA derived from T cells, B-cell-depleted T cells, or PBMCs. The sample metadata nearly always contained a de-identified subject ID, COVID-19 status, age in years and sex. Study-wide conclusions, independent of this receptor: How much clinical and demographic metadata was included differed by source and by participant, and the metadata was provided uncurated.

Concerning this clone: Its antigen is not yet known. The sample holds no much larger clone one base away, and base qualities are not on file.

Whole blood was collected in K2EDTA tubes by collaborating institutions according to the institutions' own protocols. For TCRbeta analysis, collaborator samples were shipped as frozen whole blood, as isolated PBMCs, or as DNA extracted from either sample type. From its cysteine to its phenylalanine, the CDR3 spans 15 amino acids. Left in the record is the CDR3 DNA by itself, 45 bases read in frame from the first base. Relative to germline, V is 2 bases shorter and J is 3 bases shorter, with 12 bases between their ends. Based on the germline V gene, the CDR1 and CDR2 sequences are MNHEY and SVGAGI. TCRbeta CDR3 regions were amplified from genomic DNA by means of the immunoSEQ Assay, a bias-controlled multiplex PCR. In the paper's pipeline: Nucleated cell counts per sample were estimated from amplification of reference gene primers within the assay. Sequence reads were collapsed and filtered to measure the absolute abundance of every unique TCRbeta CDR3 rearrangement. For each sample, productive Simpson clonality was calculated by taking the square root of Simpson's diversity index across productive rearrangements. TCRdb mirrors the immuneACCESS table, restricted to in-frame sequences. Some clones are absent from its copies; in checked studies, under half trace to an unresolved V gene, and the reason for the others is unknown. V, J and clone size reflect that table, while D and trimming were determined from the DNA. Within this sample are around 200,000 clones, with 80% to 85% of them counted one time only. The ten largest clones capture 4% to 5.5% of the sample.

This receptor was identified in a man over 45 with active or convalescent COVID-19. Sequencing was performed on peripheral blood. The rearrangement joined TRBV6-5 to TRBJ2-3, with the D gene not confidently named. The DNA is TGTGCCAGCAGTTACACCGGAGTTCAGACAGATACGCAGTATTTT. This gives the protein CASSYTGVQTDTQYF.